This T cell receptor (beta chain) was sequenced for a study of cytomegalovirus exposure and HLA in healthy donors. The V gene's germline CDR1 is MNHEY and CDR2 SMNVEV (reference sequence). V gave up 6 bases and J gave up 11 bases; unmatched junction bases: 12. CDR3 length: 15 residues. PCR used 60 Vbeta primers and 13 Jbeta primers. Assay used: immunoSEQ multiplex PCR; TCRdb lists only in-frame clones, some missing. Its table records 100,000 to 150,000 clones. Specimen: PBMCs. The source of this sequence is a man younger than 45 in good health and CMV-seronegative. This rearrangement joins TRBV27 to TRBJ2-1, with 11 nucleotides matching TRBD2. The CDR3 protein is CASSPGLAGGLKQFF. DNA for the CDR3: TGTGCCAGCAGCCCTGGTCTAGCGGGAGGCCTTAAGCAGTTCTTC.